The clone carrying this T cell receptor beta chain appeared many times. Its target is not known. Addition of a universal primer site occurred through template switching, and cDNA carried unique molecular identifiers. TCRdb independently ran MiXCR on the 5' RACE reads; one entry per CDR3 protein. Of 350,000 to 400,000 distinct CDR3 sequences in the sample, around 9% were seen once. The V and J ends lost 7 bases and 3 bases, in that order; junction bases with no gene match: 10. The CDR3 is 15 amino acids. This sample is drawn from a study of identical twins. Study-wide results and caveats: While abundant cord blood beta clonotypes carried fewer insertions, memory repertoires showed no such pattern. Model-predicted out-of-frame TCR alpha sharing fell below observed values in monozygotic twins. Less excess twin sharing appeared in beta out-of-frame sequences.

The source material was naive T cells sorted from blood. The chain uses TRBV12-3 or TRBV12-4 and TRBJ2-7; 9 nucleotides agree with TRBD2. This sequence was found in a woman in her forties or fifties in good health. The CDR3 here is CASTWSFSGSYEQYF. The CDR3 region has the DNA TGTGCCAGCACTTGGTCCTTTAGCGGGAGCTACGAGCAGTACTTC.